Below, 11 T cell receptor beta chains from the same sample are listed, as sequenced in a study of control samples from healthy donors and cancer patients. Sequencing used immunoSEQ multiplex PCR; TCRdb keeps in-frame clones, though not all of them. The table has 10,000 to 15,000 clones, more than 75% seen once. Sequenced: formalin-fixed, paraffin-embedded tissue. These receptors originate from a male donor with melanoma.

This clone was recorded once. The chain is built from TRBV18 and TRBJ1-1; D is uncertain. Trimming pared 3 bases from V and 4 bases from J, leaving 9 bases between. Germline-derived CDR1 and CDR2 are KGHSH and LQKENI. The CDR3 runs 13 residues. The CDR3 sequence: CASSPDTVTEAFF. CDR3 nucleotide sequence: TGTGCCAGCTCACCTGACACCGTCACTGAAGCTTTCTTT.

The chain links TRBV3-1 (or the pseudogene TRBV3-2) to TRBJ2-7; D not resolved. The V gene's germline CDR1 is LGHDT and CDR2 YNNKEL (reference sequence). The CDR3 loop spans 13 amino acids. Trimming took off 1 base at V and 3 bases at J, with 7 bases between the two ends. CDR3: CASSQGVDYEQYV. The CDR3 coding sequence is TGTGCCAGCAGCCAAGGGGTAGACTACGAGCAGTACGTC.

V and J are TRBV2 and TRBJ2-1; possibly TRBD2 for D (5 bases). The CDR3 covers 14 residues. Trimming shortened V by 7 bases and J by 4 bases, and 14 bases separated the two germline ends. Looked up from germline, CDR1 is SNHLY and CDR2 is FYNNEI. The CDR3 DNA reads TGTGCCAGCATCCCGACGGAGGTTTACAATGAGCAGTTCTTC. Protein product: CASIPTEVYNEQFF. Looking up the rest from reference TRBV2 and TRBJ2-1 gives the full variable domain: EPEVTQTPSHQVTQMGQEVILRCVPISNHLYFYWYRQILGQKVEFLVSFYNNEISEKSEIFDDQFSVERPDGSNFTLKIRSTKLEDSAMYFCASIPTEVYNEQFFGPGTRLTVL.

In this sample, this clone turned up a few times. This CDR3 is CASSPIGLKSGNEQFF. CDR3 in DNA: TGTGCCAGCAGCCCGATTGGACTGAAGTCGGGTAATGAGCAGTTCTTC. This chain uses TRBV7-6 with TRBJ2-1; perhaps TRBD2 as D (5 bases). V was cut by 5 bases and J by 7 bases, with 21 bases left in between. CDR3 size: 16 residues. The germline V gene encodes CDR1 SGHVS and CDR2 FNYEAQ. The whole variable domain, remainder taken from reference TRBV7-6 and TRBJ2-1, is GAGVSQSPRYKVTKRGQDVALRCDPISGHVSLYWYRQALGQGPEFLTYFNYEAQQDKSGLPNDRFSAERPEGSISTLTIQRTEQRDSAMYRCASSPIGLKSGNEQFFGPGTRLTVL.

The chain carries TRBV7-6 and TRBJ2-1; D not certain. V was pared by 5 bases and J by 9 bases, with 26 bases between. This CDR3 has 17 residues. CDR1 and CDR2 from the germline V gene are SGHVS and FNYEAQ. The CDR3 spells CASSAGRQTYVSGEQFF. DNA for the CDR3: TGTGCCAGCAGCGCTGGTCGGCAGACCTATGTCTCTGGTGAGCAGTTCTTC.

This clone appeared a single time. The rearrangement links TRBV18 to TRBJ2-1; 13 nucleotides align to TRBD2. V lost 4 bases, J lost 7 bases, and 4 bases stayed unmatched. The CDR3 totals 15 residues. CDR1 and CDR2 from the germline V gene are KGHSH and LQKENI. The CDR3 DNA sequence: TGTGCCAGCTCACAACTAGCGGGAGGGCCAAATGAGCAGTTCTTC. Its translation: CASSQLAGGPNEQFF.

V usage is TRBV11-3 and J usage is TRBJ2-2; tentative D call: TRBD1 (5 bases). The V and J ends lost 5 bases and 1 base respectively, with 8 bases between them. The CDR3 loop spans 14 amino acids. Germline V gene sequence: CDR1 SGHNT, CDR2 YENEEA. In DNA, the CDR3 is TGTGCCAGCAGCCCTACAGGGAACACCGGGGAGCTGTTTTTT. Its translation is CASSPTGNTGELFF.

The chain is built from TRBV4-3 and TRBJ1-6; TRBD1 aligns across 8 bases. V shed 1 base and J 10 bases; nucleotides not matched to a gene: 6. The CDR3 consists of 15 residues. In germline, CDR1 is LGHNA, CDR2 YSLEER. The CDR3 sequence is CASSQGTGMGSPLHF. Here the CDR3 DNA reads TGCGCCAGCAGCCAAGGGACAGGGATGGGCTCACCCCTCCACTTT.

J is TRBJ2-1 and V is TRBV27; D tentatively reads TRBD1 or TRBD2 (5 bases each). Looked up from germline, CDR1 is MNHEY and CDR2 is SMNVEV (reference sequence). The V end lost 7 bases, the J end lost 5 bases, and 15 bases lay between the germline ends. The CDR3 sequence is 14 residues long. Here the CDR3 reads CASMLGTHNNEQFF. The CDR3 DNA reads TGTGCCAGCATGCTCGGGACGCACAACAATGAGCAGTTCTTC.

CDR3 sequence: CASSLAGTVDEKLFF. DNA for the CDR3: TGCGCCAGCAGCTTGGCGGGGACAGTAGATGAAAAACTGTTTTTT. This chain links TRBV5-1 with TRBJ1-4; 7 bases match TRBD1. CDR1 is SGHRS, CDR2 YFSETQ, per germline. V shed 0 bases, J shed 6 bases, and the junction held 5 bases outside the gene matches. This CDR3 spans 15 amino acids. Filled out from reference TRBV5-1 and TRBJ1-4, the complete variable domain reads KAGVTQTPRYLIKTRGQQVTLSCSPISGHRSVSWYQQTPGQGLQFLFEYFSETQRNKGNFPGRFSGRQFSNSRSEMNVSTLELGDSALYLCASSLAGTVDEKLFFGSGTQLSVL.

The rearrangement joins TRBV18 to TRBJ2-7; TRBD1 aligns across 11 bases. Trimming removed 6 bases from V and 3 bases from J; junction bases left unmatched: 4. Germline CDR1 and CDR2: KGHSH and LQKENI. The CDR3 length is 14 residues. The CDR3 DNA sequence: TGTGCCAGCTCCCTGGGACAGGGGGACTACGAGCAGTACTTC. It codes for CASSLGQGDYEQYF.